Listed below are T cell receptor beta chains from one sample, sequenced in a study of T cell responses to AZD1222 COVID-19 vaccine. The data were produced by immunoSEQ multiplex PCR, yet TCRdb's version contains in-frame clones alone and is incomplete. The sample carries 150,000 to 200,000 clones, about 92% recorded once. Specimen: peripheral blood, collected on day 0 of AZD1222 vaccination. Receptor source: an adult in good health. Both conserved end residues are part of each CDR3. D genes are given only for firm matches. Size is stated for part of the rows, as once, few or many counts, or as a class when the clone is expanded.

j_gene,d_gene,abundance,v_gene,CDR3nt,CDR3aa
TRBJ1-2,TRBD1,once,TRBV5-1,TGCGCCAGCAAGCCGGCAGGGGGGTATGGCTACACCTTC,CASKPAGGYGYTF
TRBJ2-2,TRBD1,NA,TRBV7-9,TGTGCCAGCAGCCCCCCCGCAGGGGGCGAAACCGGGGAGCTGTTTTTT,CASSPPAGGETGELFF
TRBJ1-1,NA,NA,TRBV9,TGTGCCAGCAGCGTAACGATGGGGACTGAAGCTTTCTTT,CASSVTMGTEAFF
TRBJ1-1,NA,few,TRBV29-1,TGCAGCTTCAAGGGGACTGAAGCTTTCTTT,CSFKGTEAFF
TRBJ2-1,TRBD2,NA,TRBV5-6,TGTGCCAGCAGCATGTGGACTAGCGGTGAGCAGTTCTTC,CASSMWTSGEQFF
TRBJ2-1,TRBD1,NA,TRBV19,TGTGCCAGTATCGGCAGGACGACAGGGGCCTACAATGAGCAGTTCTTC,CASIGRTTGAYNEQFF
TRBJ1-4,NA,NA,TRBV19,TGTGCCAGTAGCAGACAGGCTCCACATGAAAAACTGTTTTTT,CASSRQAPHEKLFF
TRBJ2-7,TRBD2,NA,TRBV27,TGTGCCAGCAGTCCGGCTCCAGCGGGAGCCGGGTACGAGCAGTACTTC,CASSPAPAGAGYEQYF
TRBJ2-5,NA,NA,TRBV28,TGTGCCAGCAGACCCTTTCCGGGGAAAAGAGAGACCCAGTACTTC,CASRPFPGKRETQYF
TRBJ2-7,NA,NA,TRBV27,TGTGCCAGCATGAGGGTTGAAAATTCCTACGAGCAGTACTTC,CASMRVENSYEQYF
TRBJ2-2,NA,NA,TRBV10-1,TGCGCCAGCAGTGATTCCCTAGCGCTTAACACCGGGGAGCTGTTTTTT,CASSDSLALNTGELFF
TRBJ1-2,NA,NA,TRBV11-2,TGTGCCAGCAGCTTAATCGGGGGCTGGTATGGCTACACCTTC,CASSLIGGWYGYTF
TRBJ1-1,NA,NA,TRBV6-6,TGTGCCAGCAGTTACTCAGGGGAGGCTGAAGCTTTCTTT,CASSYSGEAEAFF
TRBJ2-6,NA,NA,TRBV2,TGTGCCAGCACAGCAGGGCAAACTGGGGCCAACGTCCTGACTTTC,CASTAGQTGANVLTF
TRBJ2-2,NA,NA,TRBV27,TGTGCCGGGGCACGGGGCCCAACCGGGGAGCTGTTTTTT,CAGARGPTGELFF
TRBJ1-5,NA,NA,TRBV29-1,TGCAGCGTTGGGCAGAGCGGTAATAGCAATCAGCCCCAGCATTTT,CSVGQSGNSNQPQHF
TRBJ2-2,NA,few,TRBV5-6,TGTGCCAGCAGCTTTTTGGAGACCGGGGAGCTGTTTTTT,CASSFLETGELFF
TRBJ2-5,NA,NA,TRBV29-1,TGCAGCGTTGAAGATAAAAGGGAGACCCAGTACTTC,CSVEDKRETQYF
TRBJ2-5,NA,NA,TRBV5-1,TGCGCCAGCAGCTTGGCTACCACAGGGTCTAAAGAGACCCAGTACTTC,CASSLATTGSKETQYF
TRBJ2-3,TRBD2,NA,TRBV11-2,TGTGCCAGCAGCGTAAGCCCTAGCGGGATGACGCAGTATTTT,CASSVSPSGMTQYF
TRBJ2-5,NA,NA,TRBV9,TGTGCCAGCACAACAGGAGCGTACCAAGAGACCCAGTACTTC,CASTTGAYQETQYF
TRBJ2-7,NA,NA,TRBV15,TGTGCCACCAGAAATCCTCGGTTCCACGAGCAGTACTTC,CATRNPRFHEQYF
TRBJ1-1,TRBD1,NA,TRBV29-1,TGCAGCGTTGAAGCCGGGACAGGCCAGGCTTTCTTT,CSVEAGTGQAFF
TRBJ1-5,NA,NA,TRBV10-3,TGTGCCATCAGTGACAGGCGGTCTAGCAATCAGCCCCAGCATTTT,CAISDRRSSNQPQHF
TRBJ1-6,NA,few,TRBV18,TGTGCCAGCTCACCTGGCGGCTCCTATAATTCACCCCTCCACTTT,CASSPGGSYNSPLHF
TRBJ1-2,TRBD1,NA,TRBV19,TGTGCCAGTAGTCGTGGACAGGGTGCCGCCTATGGCTACACCTTC,CASSRGQGAAYGYTF
TRBJ1-4,TRBD1,NA,TRBV24-1,TGTGCCACCAGTGATTCTCGGACAGGGGAGGAAAAACTGTTTTTT,CATSDSRTGEEKLFF
TRBJ2-1,NA,NA,TRBV5-1,TGCGCCAGCAGCCCCGGGGGTGGGGTAATGGGCAATGAGCAGTTCTTC,CASSPGGGVMGNEQFF